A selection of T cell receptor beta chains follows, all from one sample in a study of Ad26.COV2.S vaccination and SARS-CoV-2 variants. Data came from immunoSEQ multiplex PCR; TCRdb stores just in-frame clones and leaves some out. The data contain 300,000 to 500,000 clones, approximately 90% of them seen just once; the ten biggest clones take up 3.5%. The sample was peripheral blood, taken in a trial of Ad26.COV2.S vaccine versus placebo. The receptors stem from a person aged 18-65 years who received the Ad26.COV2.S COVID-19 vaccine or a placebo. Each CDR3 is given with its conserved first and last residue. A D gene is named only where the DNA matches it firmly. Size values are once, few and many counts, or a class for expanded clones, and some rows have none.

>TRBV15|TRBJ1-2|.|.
TGTGCCACCAGCAGAGAGGGGACGACTAACTATGGCTACACCTTC
CATSREGTTNYGYTF
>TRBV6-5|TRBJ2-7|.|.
TGTGCCAGCAGTTGGGACAAGACATACGAGCAGTACTTC
CASSWDKTYEQYF
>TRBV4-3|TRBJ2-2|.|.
TGCGCCAGCAGCCAAGATCTTCTAAACACCGGGGAGCTGTTTTTT
CASSQDLLNTGELFF
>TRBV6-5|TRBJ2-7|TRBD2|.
TGTGCCAGCAGAAGCGGGGGCCTTTCGGCCGAGCAGTACTTC
CASRSGGLSAEQYF
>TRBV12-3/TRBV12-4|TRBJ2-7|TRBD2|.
TGTGCCAGCAGTTTACGGGGGGGCTACGAGCAGTACTTC
CASSLRGGYEQYF
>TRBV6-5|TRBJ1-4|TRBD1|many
TGTGCCAGCAGTTACTCGGAGGGGGCCAGTGAAAAACTGTTTTTT
CASSYSEGASEKLFF
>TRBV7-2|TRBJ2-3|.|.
TGTGCCAGCAGTTCCTTAGGGGGGGTCGCAGATACGCAGTATTTT
CASSSLGGVADTQYF
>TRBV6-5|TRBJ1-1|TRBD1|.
TGTGCCAGCTCAGGGACAGGGTTAACTTTCTTT
CASSGTGLTFF
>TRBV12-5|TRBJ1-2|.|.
TGTGCTAGTGGTTTGGCCACCAACGGCTACACCTTC
CASGLATNGYTF
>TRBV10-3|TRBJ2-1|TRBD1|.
TGTGCCATGAAGGGACAGGGCGACAATGAGCAGTTCTTC
CAMKGQGDNEQFF
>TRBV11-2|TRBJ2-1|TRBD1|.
TGTGCCAGCAACATTGGTGTTGGACAGGGGGAACTAAAGTACAATGAGCAGTTCTTC
CASNIGVGQGELKYNEQFF
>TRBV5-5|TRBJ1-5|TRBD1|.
TGTGCCAGCAGCCGGACAGGCGATAGCAATCAGCCCCAGCATTTT
CASSRTGDSNQPQHF
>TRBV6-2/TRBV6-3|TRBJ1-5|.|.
TGTGCCAGCAGTTACTCGTGGGAAGGTGGGCCGAGCAATCAGCCCCAGCATTTT
CASSYSWEGGPSNQPQHF
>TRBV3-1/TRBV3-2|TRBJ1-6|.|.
TGTGCCAGCAGCCTGGGACCCCCGCAATCACCCCTCCACTTT
CASSLGPPQSPLHF
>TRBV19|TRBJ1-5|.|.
TGTGCCAGTAGTATAGGTACGGGGCGCGGCCAGCCCCAGCATTTT
CASSIGTGRGQPQHF
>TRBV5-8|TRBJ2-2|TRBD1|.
TGTGCCAGCAGTCCCGGGACAGTGAACACCGGGGAGCTGTTTTTT
CASSPGTVNTGELFF
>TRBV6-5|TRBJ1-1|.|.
TGTGCCAGCAGCTCCGGACCGCGAGAAGCTTTCTTT
CASSSGPREAFF
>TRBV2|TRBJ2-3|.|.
TGTGCCAGCAGTGTCGGAGTGACCACAGATACGCAGTATTTT
CASSVGVTTDTQYF
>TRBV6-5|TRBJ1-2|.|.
TGTGCCAGCACCAAGGAGGGCTTAGGCTATGGCTACACCTTC
CASTKEGLGYGYTF
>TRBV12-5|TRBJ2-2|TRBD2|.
TGTGCTAGCTCGGGGGGGCCGACCGGGGAGCTGTTTTTT
CASSGGPTGELFF
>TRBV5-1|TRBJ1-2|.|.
TGCGCCAGCAGCTTGGCCCAAGGGGTCGGCTATGGCTACACCTTC
CASSLAQGVGYGYTF
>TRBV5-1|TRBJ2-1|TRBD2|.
TGCGCCAGCAGCTTGGACGCTCTAGCGGGGGGGCGCAATGAGCAGTTCTTC
CASSLDALAGGRNEQFF
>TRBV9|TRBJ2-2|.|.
TGTGCCAGCAGCGTAGGAGGGGGCACCGGGGAGCTGTTTTTT
CASSVGGGTGELFF
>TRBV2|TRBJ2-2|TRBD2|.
TGTGCCAGCAAATTAGAACTAGCGGACACCGGGGAGCTGTTTTTT
CASKLELADTGELFF
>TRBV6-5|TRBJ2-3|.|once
TGTGCCAGCTTCCCGCGGCAGGCCACAGATACGCAGTATTTT
CASFPRQATDTQYF
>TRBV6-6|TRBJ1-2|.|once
TGTGCCAGCAGGGCGAGTGGTGACTACACCTTC
CASRASGDYTF
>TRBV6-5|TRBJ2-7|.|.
TGTGCCAGTCTAGACAGGCAGACCTACGAGCAGTACTTC
CASLDRQTYEQYF
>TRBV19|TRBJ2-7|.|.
TGTGCCAGTAGGCCGGGACATGATTCCTACGAGCAGTACTTC
CASRPGHDSYEQYF
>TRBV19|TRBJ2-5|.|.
TGTGCCAGTAGTATAGCCCCGGACCGGCTGGGCGTGACCCAGTACTTC
CASSIAPDRLGVTQYF
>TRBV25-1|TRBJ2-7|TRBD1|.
TGTGCCAGCAGTGTGACCGGGACAGGGGGCAACGAGCAGTACTTC
CASSVTGTGGNEQYF
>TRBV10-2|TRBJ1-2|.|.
TGCGCCAGCAGTGAACAGCTGAACGGCTACACCTTC
CASSEQLNGYTF
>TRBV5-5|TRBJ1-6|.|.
TGTGCCAGCACTCCCGGACATTATAATTCACCCCTCCACTTT
CASTPGHYNSPLHF
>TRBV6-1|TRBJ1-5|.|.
TGTGCCAGCAGTGAACGGGGGGGGAATCAGCCCCAGCATTTT
CASSERGGNQPQHF
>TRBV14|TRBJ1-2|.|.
TGTGCCAGCAGCCGGCCGCTGGGGGGCTACACCTTC
CASSRPLGGYTF
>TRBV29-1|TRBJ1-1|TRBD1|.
TGCAGCGTTGATGGGGACAGGGAAGCTTTCTTT
CSVDGDREAFF